These T cell receptor beta chains were read from a single sample in a study of shared clonotypes between healthy human individuals. Libraries were prepared by immunoSEQ multiplex PCR; TCRdb keeps only in-frame clonotypes and omits some of them. The sample lists some 2.4 million clones; under 95% were seen once. The sample consisted of naive CD4+ T cells from PBMCs. These receptors all come from a young man in good health. Some clones in this sample may be carry-over from other donors' samples. CDR3s leave out the opening cysteine and the closing phenylalanine or tryptophan.

v_call,cdr3_aa
TRBV5-4,ASSLQTSGSSTQY
TRBV4-1,ASRGGRSSTDTQY
TRBV14,ASSRGERSGGYGYT
TRBV4-2,ASSQDRRGSYEQY
TRBV5-8,ASSLEGLYSNQPQH
TRBV5-1,ASSSSPGYEQY
TRBV5-4,AGTGDDSYEQY
TRBV5-1,ASSLQMNTEAF
TRBV4-3,ASSQEEDYEQY
TRBV28,ASKLAGYNEQF
TRBV6-1,AGRLWEQY
TRBV11-2,ASSRGQGSSNSPLH
TRBV5-6,ASSRTPGLAGGPSDTQY
TRBV2,AGAERTSTDTQY
TRBV28,ASRQGQHTEAF
TRBV5-1,ASSRVGGRGETQY
TRBV11-2,ASSLAGFGAEAF
TRBV9,ASSPAINYGYT
TRBV5-1,ASSFLSFDQSYNEQF
TRBV14,ASSPPWGNTEAF
TRBV18,ASSPIAVGVNEQF
TRBV2,ASSGDRVAYNEQF
TRBV29-1,SVVGGGSGSYEQY
TRBV19,ASSTTGLYGYT
TRBV5-1,ASSPGQAADTQY
TRBV30,AWRWGSNEKLF
TRBV19,ASSMSNQPQH
TRBV7-2,ASSLGLAGVNEQF